Below are 13 T cell receptor beta chains sequenced from a single sample in a study of Tregs in tolerant kidney transplant recipients. Mixed chimerism was transient after nonmyeloablative marrow transplants from related graft donors. Method: immunoSEQ multiplex PCR; TCRdb's copy keeps in-frame clones and lacks some. The table shows 55,000 to 75,000 clones, with around 87% occurring only once. This material consisted of CD4+ T cells from blood (PBMCs), taken 6 months after the transplant. The source is a human patient who received a combined kidney and bone marrow transplant. Some T cells could come from the graft donor.

There are a few counts of this clone. The chain uses TRBV7-3 and TRBJ2-5; D gene unclear. The V end lost 5 bases, the J end lost 1 base, and 8 bases lay between the germline ends. The CDR3 is 13 amino acids. Germline V gene data show CDR1 as SGHTA and CDR2 as FQGTGA. CDR3 nucleotides: TGTGCCAGCAGCCCCCCCGGCCAAGAGACCCAGTACTTC. Translation: CASSPPGQETQYF.

The rearrangement uses TRBV11-1 and TRBJ2-5; D is unresolved. Germline CDR1 and CDR2: SGHAT and FQDESV (reference sequence). V lost 2 bases to trimming and J lost 3 bases, with 13 bases between them. The CDR3 sequence is 15 residues long. CDR3 sequence: CASSLIRPPEETQYF. The CDR3 coding sequence is TGTGCCAGCAGCTTAATCCGTCCTCCGGAAGAGACCCAGTACTTC.

The CDR3 coding sequence is TGTGCCAGCAGCTACGACAGGGTGGGGGTTCAGCCCCAGCATTTT. Its protein product is CASSYDRVGVQPQHF. The genes are TRBV5-5 and TRBJ1-5; 7 bases agree with TRBD1. V was clipped by 3 bases and J by 6 bases; unmatched bases: 9. This CDR3 spans 15 amino acids. Germline V gene lookup returns CDR1 SGHKS and CDR2 YYEKEE (reference sequence).

This clone was found once. This rearrangement joins TRBV7-3 to TRBJ2-3; 7 bases agree with TRBD2. V trimming: 1 base; J trimming: 1 base; junction bases outside the gene matches: 8. The CDR3 is made up of 17 amino acids. Germline V gene lookup returns CDR1 SGHTA and CDR2 FQGTGA. CDR3 sequence reads: CASSLRVGGSRTDTQYF. The CDR3 bases are TGTGCCAGCAGCTTAAGGGTGGGGGGGAGTCGCACAGATACGCAGTATTTT. Supplemented by reference TRBV7-3 and TRBJ2-3, the full variable domain reads GAGVSQTPSNKVTEKGKYVELRCDPISGHTALYWYRQSLGQGPEFLIYFQGTGAADDSGLPNDRFFAVRPEGSVSTLKIQRTERGDSAVYLCASSLRVGGSRTDTQYFGPGTRLTVL.

As DNA, the CDR3 is TGTGCCAGCAGCTTAGCGTGGCAGCAAGAGACCCAGTACTTC. It yields the protein CASSLAWQQETQYF. This sequence joins TRBV7-2 and TRBJ2-5; no firm D call. Looked up from germline, CDR1 is SGHTA and CDR2 is FQGNSA. V was shortened by 0 bases and J by 2 bases, with 7 bases between the two germline ends. This CDR3 has 14 residues.

This chain connects TRBV27 to TRBJ2-2; TRBD2 is a possible D gene (5 bases). This CDR3 is 14 amino acids long. CDR1 MNHEY and CDR2 SMNVEV come from the germline V gene (reference sequence). V was cut by 10 bases and J by 5 bases, with 17 bases left in between. The CDR3 sequence: CATRAGVGTGELFF. The CDR3 region has the DNA TGTGCCACGAGGGCTGGGGTTGGGACCGGGGAGCTGTTTTTT.

This clone was observed once. The rearrangement links TRBV29-1 to TRBJ2-3; D is unresolved. The CDR3 is 12 residues long. CDR1 is SQVTM, CDR2 ANQGSEA, per germline. The ends were cut back, 4 bases at V and 2 bases at J, with 7 bases in the middle. CDR3 sequence (DNA): TGCAGCGTTGGGCTCGACACAGATACGCAGTATTTT. This translates into CSVGLDTDTQYF.

The chain recombines TRBV5-4 with TRBJ1-2; tentatively, D is TRBD1 (6 bases). The V and J ends lost 4 bases and 7 bases respectively, with 14 bases between them. CDR1 and CDR2 (germline): SGHNT, YYREEE (reference sequence). CDR3 length: 13 residues. CDR3: CASSQLGQSGYTF. CDR3 DNA sequence: TGTGCCAGCAGCCAACTCGGACAGTCTGGCTACACCTTC.

This clone was found once. The V call is TRBV13, the J call TRBJ1-2; D unclear. V was pared by 4 bases and J by 8 bases, with 11 bases between. CDR1 and CDR2 (germline): PRHDT, FYEKMQ (reference sequence). The CDR3 loop spans 12 amino acids. CDR3 residues: CASSSNSVGYTF. As DNA, the CDR3 is TGTGCCAGCAGCTCGAACTCGGTCGGCTACACCTTC.

J is TRBJ1-1 and V is TRBV11-2; D is unresolved. Per germline, CDR1 SGHAT and CDR2 FQNNGV. This CDR3 has 13 amino acids. Trimming shortened V by 1 base and J by 1 base, and 4 bases separated the two germline ends. CDR3 sequence reads: CASSLVSNTEAFF. The CDR3 DNA sequence: TGTGCCAGCAGCTTAGTCTCGAACACTGAAGCTTTCTTT. The full variable domain, with the rest looked up from reference TRBV11-2 and TRBJ1-1, is EAGVAQSPRYKIIEKRQSVAFWCNPISGHATLYWYQQILGQGPKLLIQFQNNGVVDDSQLPKDRFSAERLKGVDSTLKIQPAKLEDSAVYLCASSLVSNTEAFFGQGTRLTVV.

The V gene is TRBV11-3, the J gene TRBJ2-2; TRBD1 matches 7 bases. From germline, CDR1 is SGHNT and CDR2 YENEEA. The trim removed 5 bases at V and 4 bases at J, leaving 7 bases unmatched. The CDR3 totals 15 residues. The CDR3 DNA is TGTGCCAGCAGCCCGACAGGGTCGTTCACCGGGGAGCTGTTTTTT. This encodes CASSPTGSFTGELFF.

The chain joins TRBV5-8 to TRBJ2-2, with 7 bases lining up with TRBD1. The CDR3 totals 14 residues. Germline V lookup: CDR1 SGHTS, CDR2 YDEGEE. J gave up 5 bases and V 3 bases, and 4 bases lay outside the gene matches. The CDR3 DNA reads as TGTGCCAGCAGCTATATCAGGGGGACCGGGGAGCTGTTTTTT. Its translation is CASSYIRGTGELFF.

The sample holds a few counts of this clone. The V call is TRBV10-3, the J call TRBJ1-3, with no clear D. V lost 2 bases and J 4 bases, leaving 6 bases between the germline ends. The CDR3 extends over 13 amino acids. Germline-derived CDR1 and CDR2 are ENHRY and SYGVKD. The CDR3 DNA sequence: TGTGCCATCAGTGAGGGCCAGGGAAACACCATATATTTT. The encoded protein is CAISEGQGNTIYF.